This T cell receptor beta chain was identified in a study of beta chain features in type 1 diabetes (dated by TCRdb to the late 2010s). A note on the overall study: Mean age, gender distribution, total cell number and subset yield were not different between patients and healthy donors. A total of just under 110,000,000 sorted cells were examined across all samples, and RNA yield correlated strongly with the number of cells per subset. In the study, recently diagnosed type 1 diabetes patients and matched healthy donors were compared on the TCRB repertoires of their sorted circulating CD4+ T cell subsets. Regulatory and stem cell-like memory subsets were obtained from only 8 patients and about eight healthy donors, while naive and central memory subsets were obtained from all 30 or so donors. Overall study results and their limits: Naive, central memory and regulatory TCRB repertoires appeared to be more alike among patients than among healthy donors. HLA sub-analyses involved small numbers of individuals, so any influence of HLA type on TCRB rearrangement remained unresolved. Type 1 diabetes patients showed a moderate but significant shortening of TCRB CDR3 length in all four CD4+ subsets. PCR might favor shorter templates, but patient and control samples were amplified and corrected together, so any skew would affect both groups equally. At VDJ recombination sites, patients with type 1 diabetes made fewer insertions and deleted more nucleotides, a pattern implying thymic rearrangement abnormalities. Because cDNA rather than genomic DNA was sequenced, highly expressing activated cells could have been over-represented, although no difference in activation and CD3 levels was found between groups.

The entire isolated RNA was reverse transcribed using the High Capacity cDNA Reverse Transcription Kit, and thus expressed TCRB transcripts were sequenced. Naive, central memory and regulatory T cell samples underwent deep immunoSEQ sequencing, averaging about 3.57 million total reads per sample. Sorted cells were lysed in RLT buffer and RNA was extracted with DNase-treated RNeasy Micro or Mini kits, depending on cell number. Each cell subset was processed separately to prevent cross-contamination, with patient and healthy donor samples processed together. The immunoSEQ multiplex PCR was used to amplify TCRB sequences from cDNA, yielding 87-bp fragments that span the CDR3 region. Sequencing of the amplicons was performed on the Illumina HiSeq platform. As for how the authors treated the data: Synthetic template baselines were used to correct PCR bias computationally, reads within Hamming distance 2 were collapsed together, and singletons that could not be merged were discarded. Reads were aligned to IMGT to assign V, D and J genes, CDR3 length, and insertions or deletions at six rearrangement sites. Within each subset, clonotype counts were normalized to the number of sorted cells before true diversity and Gini coefficients were calculated with the tcR R package. Repertoire sharing was quantified using the overlap coefficient calculated on TCRB nucleotide sequences. Out-of-frame TCRB sequences from naive cells were analyzed to stand in for the pre-selection repertoire. TCRdb mirrors the immuneACCESS table, restricted to in-frame sequences. Some clones are absent from its copies; in checked studies, under half trace to an unresolved V gene, and the reason for the others is unknown. That table gives V, J and clone size, and the DNA gave D and trimming. Across this sample there are fewer than 900,000 clones, with around a sixth seen only once. The ten top clones hold 0.023% of the sample.

From a lookup of the germline V gene (reference sequence), CDR1 and CDR2 are LNHDA and SQIVND. The V and J ends are trimmed by 3 bases and 6 bases, leaving 12 bases between them. The CDR3 sequence holds 14 residues, the cysteine and phenylalanine included. The CDR3 DNA has 42 bases and is translated from base 1. Each donor gave one peripheral blood draw, averaging approximately 110 mL, which was collected into heparinised tubes. Naive, central memory, regulatory and stem cell-like memory CD4+ T cells were sorted on a BD FACSAria II using a panel including CD45RO, CCR7, CD25, CD127, CD95 and CD27. All sorted populations exceeded 95% purity. PBMCs were separated immediately by Lymphoprep density gradient centrifugation and were stained directly, without being cultured. To minimize batch effects, samples were stained and sorted in pairs, one healthy donor with one patient per experiment. This clone was recorded a few times. Its antigen is still unknown. No quality values exist for individual bases; no much larger clone is one base distant.

The sample was naive CD4+ T cells from blood. Sample cell subset or site, as interpreted from the label and publication: true naive CD4+ T cells. This TCR was sampled from a woman aged 18 to 35 in good health. The chain was built from TRBV19 and TRBJ1-5, and possibly TRBD1, on 5 matching bases. The CDR3 corresponds to CASSIGRGSQPQHF. The nucleotides are TGTGCCAGTAGTATTGGGCGGGGGAGTCAGCCCCAGCATTTT.